The table lists the clone carrying this TCR beta chain with a count of one. Its cognate antigen is unknown. Researchers report immunoSEQ v3.0 was run at survey level. Assay used: immunoSEQ multiplex PCR; TCRdb lists only in-frame clones, some missing. This table has 25,000 or so clones, just under 80% appearing once. This sample stems from a study of long-term antiretroviral therapy in people with HIV. Study-wide results and limits: For ART adherence, viral resistance and therapy changes, no data were available. In HIV, the repertoires covered a tighter span of CDR3 lengths than in controls. Even long-term ART left TRB diversity below transplant donor controls, despite gains.

V was clipped by 7 bases and J by 6 bases, with 22 bases between them. The V gene's germline CDR1 is SQVTM and CDR2 ANQGSEA. The CDR3 length is 14 residues. The specimen comprised unsorted PBMCs, sampled 1.5 years before starting antiretroviral therapy. The chain carries TRBV29-1 and TRBJ2-7, with D unresolved. The sequence was collected from a man between 18 and 29 years old with HIV. The CDR3 DNA is TGCAGCGCAAACACCCCATGGACCGGCGGCGAGCAGTACTTC. This sequence encodes CSANTPWTGGEQYF.